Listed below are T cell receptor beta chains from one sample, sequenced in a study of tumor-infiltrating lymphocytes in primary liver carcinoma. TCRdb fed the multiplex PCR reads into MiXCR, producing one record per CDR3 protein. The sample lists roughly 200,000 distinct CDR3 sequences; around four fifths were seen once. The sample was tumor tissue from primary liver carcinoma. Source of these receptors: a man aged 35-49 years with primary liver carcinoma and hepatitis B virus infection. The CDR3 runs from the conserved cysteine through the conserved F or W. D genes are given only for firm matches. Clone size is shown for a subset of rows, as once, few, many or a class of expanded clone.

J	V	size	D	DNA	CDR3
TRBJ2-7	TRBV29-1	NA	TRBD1	TGCAGCTTTGCTCCGACAGGGCTCCACGAACAGTACTTC	CSFAPTGLHEQYF
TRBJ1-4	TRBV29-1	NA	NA	TGCAACGTTGACGGAGGGATCGGTGAAAAACTGTTATTT	CNVDGGIGEKLLF
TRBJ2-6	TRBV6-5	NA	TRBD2	TGTGCCAGTAGTTCGTCCGGGACTAGCGGGTATTCTGGGGCCAACGTCCCGACTTTC	CASSSSGTSGYSGANVPTF
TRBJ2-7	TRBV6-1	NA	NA	TGTGCCAGCAGTGGGACCCTAACATCCCTCTACGGGCAGTACTTC	CASSGTLTSLYGQYF
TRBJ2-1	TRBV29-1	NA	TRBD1	TGCAGCGTCGAAGCGGACAGGGTGCGAGCAGAGACCCAGTTCTTC	CSVEADRVRAETQFF
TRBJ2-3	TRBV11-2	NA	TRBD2	TGTGCCAGTTGCTCCCCGGGACTAGCGGGAGTGGATACTCAGTATTTT	CASCSPGLAGVDTQYF
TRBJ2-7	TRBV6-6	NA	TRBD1	TGTGCCAGCAGCCTTGGACTAAACAGGGGGCAGAAGTACGAGCAGTACTTC	CASSLGLNRGQKYEQYF
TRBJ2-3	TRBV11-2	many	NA	TGTGCCAGCAGCTTAAACGAGCAGGGGCAAACAGATACGCAGTATTTT	CASSLNEQGQTDTQYF
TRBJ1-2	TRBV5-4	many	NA	TGTGCCAGCAGCTTGACAGACTATGGCTACACCTTC	CASSLTDYGYTF
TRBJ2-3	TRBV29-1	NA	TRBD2	TGTAGCTGTAGCGGGAGTATCACAGATACGCAGTATTTT	CSCSGSITDTQYF
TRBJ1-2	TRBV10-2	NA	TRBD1	TGCGCCAATAGCCGACAGGGCGACTATAGCTACACCTTC	CANSRQGDYSYTF
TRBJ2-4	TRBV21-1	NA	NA	TGTGCCAGCAGCCTAGGAACGGCCCTGGTGTCCAAAAACATTCAGTACTTC	CASSLGTALVSKNIQYF
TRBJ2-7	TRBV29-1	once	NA	TGCAGCGTTGGGGGGGGGCCCTACGAGAAATACTTC	CSVGGGPYEKYF
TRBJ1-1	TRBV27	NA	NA	TGTGCCAGCAGTTTACTACCCTCAATCCGACAGCTCGGGAACACTGAAGCTTTCTTT	CASSLLPSIRQLGNTEAFF
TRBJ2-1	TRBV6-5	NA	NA	TGTGCCAGCAGTTACCAGACTAGTTTTAATGCGCAGCTCTTC	CASSYQTSFNAQLF
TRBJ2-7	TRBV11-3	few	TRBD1	TGTACCAGCAGCGTGGGACAGTCCTATAAGCAGTACTTC	CTSSVGQSYKQYF
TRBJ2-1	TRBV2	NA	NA	TGTGCCAGCAGCCGGGACGGCGAGGGCGGTGAGCAGTTCTTC	CASSRDGEGGEQFF
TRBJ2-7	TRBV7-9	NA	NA	TGTGCCAGCAGCTTAGACGGCGGTGGCGGGGTCGAGCAGCATTTC	CASSLDGGGGVEQHF
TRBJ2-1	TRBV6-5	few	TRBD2	TGTGCTAGCATTTACTCCGGGACTAGCGGGAGAGGGAATGAGCAGTTCTTC	CASIYSGTSGRGNEQFF
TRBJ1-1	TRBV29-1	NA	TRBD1	TGCGGCATGGGGACAGGCATGACTGAAGCTTTATTT	CGMGTGMTEALF
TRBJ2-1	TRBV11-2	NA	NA	TGTACCAGCAGCCTAGGGGGTTTGAACAATGAGCAGTTCTTC	CTSSLGGLNNEQFF
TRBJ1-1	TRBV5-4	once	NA	TGTGCCAGCAGCTTCTCGACGGGGGTCTACACTCAAGCTTTCTTT	CASSFSTGVYTQAFF
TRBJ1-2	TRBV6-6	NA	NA	TGTGTCTCCTATGCGGAGACAGCTAACTATGGCTACACCTTC	CVSYAETANYGYTF
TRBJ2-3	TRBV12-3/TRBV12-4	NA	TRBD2	TGTGCCGGCAGTCCACAGCGGGAGAGGCCAGATACGCAGTATTTT	CAGSPQRERPDTQYF
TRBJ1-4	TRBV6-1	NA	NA	TGTGCCAACAGTGAAGCGGGGGTTGCAACCAATGAAAAACTGTTTTTT	CANSEAGVATNEKLFF
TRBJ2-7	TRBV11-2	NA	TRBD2	TGTGCCAGAAGCTTGAGGGAGGGGAGGACTAGCGGGCTCACCTCCTGCGAACAGTACTTC	CARSLREGRTSGLTSCEQYF
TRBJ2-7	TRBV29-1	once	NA	TGCAGTGTACGCCCTACCATGGTCAAGTCCTACGAGCAGTACTTC	CSVRPTMVKSYEQYF
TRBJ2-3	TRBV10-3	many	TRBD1	TGTGCCATCAGTGCTGGCAGGGGGCGCACAGATACGCAGTATTTT	CAISAGRGRTDTQYF
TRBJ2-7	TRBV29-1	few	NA	TGCAGTGTTGCCCCTTGGGGGACCAACTACGAGCAGTACTTC	CSVAPWGTNYEQYF
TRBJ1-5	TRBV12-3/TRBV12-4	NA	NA	TGTGCCAGCAGTTTTGTGGGCCAGTATAGCAATCAGCCCCAGCATTTT	CASSFVGQYSNQPQHF
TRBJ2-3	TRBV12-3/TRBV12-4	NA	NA	TGTTCCAGTAGTTCCGACTGGACTGTTGGGGATACGCAGTATTTT	CSSSSDWTVGDTQYF
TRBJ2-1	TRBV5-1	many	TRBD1	TGCGCCAGCAGCTACGCCGGGACAGGGGTAGGTTGGAATGAGCAGTTCTTC	CASSYAGTGVGWNEQFF
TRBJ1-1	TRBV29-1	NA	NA	TGCAGCGGGAGACAGGAAGGCTATCAAAAAACTGAAGCTTTCTTT	CSGRQEGYQKTEAFF
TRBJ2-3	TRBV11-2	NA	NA	TGTGCCAGCATCTTAAACCGACAAGGGAATACGCAGTGTTTT	CASILNRQGNTQCF
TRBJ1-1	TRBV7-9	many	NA	TGTGCCAGCAGCCCCGATTCCACTGAAGCTTTCTTT	CASSPDSTEAFF
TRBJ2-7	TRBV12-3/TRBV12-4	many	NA	TGTGCCAGCAGTCAGTCTCTGGAGCAGTACTTC	CASSQSLEQYF
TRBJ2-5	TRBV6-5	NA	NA	TGTGCCAGCAGTTACTCGATTAGTGGAGGGTCCCAAGATGCCCAGTACTTC	CASSYSISGGSQDAQYF
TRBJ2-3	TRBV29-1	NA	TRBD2	TGCATCGTTGGAGGGAGAAGCGGGAGCGGTAGAGCGCACTATTTT	CIVGGRSGSGRAHYF
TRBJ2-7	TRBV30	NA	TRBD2	TGTGCCTGGAGTCCCGTCAGTCGGGGGGACTACGAGCAGTACTTC	CAWSPVSRGDYEQYF
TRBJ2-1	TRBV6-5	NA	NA	TGTGCCAGTAGTTACGGAGGCAGGGGACATATCTACGAGCAGTTCTTC	CASSYGGRGHIYEQFF
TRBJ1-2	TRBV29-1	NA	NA	TGCAGCGGAAGAGGATTGATCTATGGCTACATCTTC	CSGRGLIYGYIF
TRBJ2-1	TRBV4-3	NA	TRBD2	TGCGCCAGCAGCCCCCACGGGACTAGTGGGAGTAATGAGCTGTTCTTC	CASSPHGTSGSNELFF
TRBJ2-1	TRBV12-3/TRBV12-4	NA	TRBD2	TGTGCCAACGGGGAGGGAGGCGGGTCTCTCTCCTGCAATGAGCAGTTCTTC	CANGEGGGSLSCNEQFF
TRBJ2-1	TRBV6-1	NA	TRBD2	TGTGCCAGTAGTGAAGCCCCCCTGGCGGGAGTCCATGAGCGGTTCTTC	CASSEAPLAGVHERFF
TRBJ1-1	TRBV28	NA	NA	TGTGCCAGCAGCGTCGCCGCAGGGCGGGTCACTGAAGCTTTCTTT	CASSVAAGRVTEAFF
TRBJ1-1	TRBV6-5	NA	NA	TGTGCTAGCAGTGGGACACACACTGATGCTTTCTTT	CASSGTHTDAFF
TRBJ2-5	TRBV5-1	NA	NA	TGCGCCAGCAGCTTGGGGGCCCTGACGGGGGAGACCCAGAACTTC	CASSLGALTGETQNF
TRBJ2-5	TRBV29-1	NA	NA	TGCAACGTTGAATCGGCCAGTTGCCAGGAGGAGACCCAGTACTTC	CNVESASCQEETQYF
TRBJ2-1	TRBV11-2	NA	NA	TGTGCCAGCAGCTTAGATCAGGGGGGTTTCAATGGGCAGTTCTTC	CASSLDQGGFNGQFF
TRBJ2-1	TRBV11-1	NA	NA	TGTGTCAGCAGTATCGGGGGACTCCGATCCTACAATAAGCAGTTCTTC	CVSSIGGLRSYNKQFF
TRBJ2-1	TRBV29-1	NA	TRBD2	TGCAGCGTTGATTCTCGGCGGGGGGGCTACAATGAGCTGTTCTTC	CSVDSRRGGYNELFF
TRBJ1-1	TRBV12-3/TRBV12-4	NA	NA	TGTGCCAGCACTTTAGCACCGCCAGGGCTCGACACTGAAGCTTTCTTT	CASTLAPPGLDTEAFF
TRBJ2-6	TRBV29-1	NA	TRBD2	TGTAGCGTTGGAGGGACTAGCGGGAGCCTCTCTGGGGCCAACATCCTGACTTTC	CSVGGTSGSLSGANILTF
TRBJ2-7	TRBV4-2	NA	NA	TGTGCCAGCAGTCAAGATCGGGGCCCATACGAGCAGTACTTC	CASSQDRGPYEQYF
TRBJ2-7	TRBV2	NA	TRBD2	TGTGTCAGCACCGGGGGACTAGGCTACGAGCAGTACTTC	CVSTGGLGYEQYF
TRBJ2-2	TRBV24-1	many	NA	TGTGCCACCAGTGATTTCGGCAGGGGAAGGACCGGGGAGCTGTTTTTT	CATSDFGRGRTGELFF
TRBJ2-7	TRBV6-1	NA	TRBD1	TGTGCCAGCACCCCCGGGACAGGTTTGGTCGAGCAGTACTTC	CASTPGTGLVEQYF
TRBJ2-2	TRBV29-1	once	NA	TGCAGCGTTGGGAGAGGGCCAAACACCGGGGAGCTGTTGTTT	CSVGRGPNTGELLF